This T cell receptor beta chain emerged from a study of cytomegalovirus exposure and HLA in healthy donors. This clone came up a few times. The germline V gene has CDR1 SGHTS and CDR2 YDEGEE. V dropped 5 bases and J dropped 10 bases, with 17 bases sitting between them. This CDR3 is 13 amino acids long. PCR employed 60 Vbeta and 13 Jbeta primers. The repertoire was sequenced with immunoSEQ multiplex PCR; TCRdb's copy has only in-frame clones and lacks some. The table shows more than 80,000 clones, with over 70% occurring only once. The sample was PBMCs. This sequence originates from a female donor in good health and CMV-seronegative. The gene calls are TRBV5-8 and TRBJ2-3; a weak D match, TRBD2 (6 bases). The CDR3: CASRATLAHAQYF. Written as DNA, the CDR3 is TGTGCCAGCAGAGCTACACTAGCCCATGCGCAGTATTTT.